This T cell receptor (beta chain) was sequenced in a study of T cells after yellow fever vaccination. This clonotype is a singleton in its sample. No antigen is known for it. Relative to the germline gene, one junction end is altered; a read error may explain this. TCR cDNA, made by 5'RACE template switching, carried an added universal primer site and UMIs. A single record per CDR3 protein comes from TCRdb applying MiXCR to the 5' RACE reads. The table records approximately 600,000 distinct CDR3 sequences, approximately 13% of them present only once. Study observations and caveats: Clones that expanded after primary vaccination mostly reappeared after the booster (nearly 98% CD4, approximately 85% CD8).

The CDR3 loop spans 16 amino acids. The germline V gene encodes CDR1 DFQATT and CDR2 SNEGSKA (reference sequence). This sample comprised PBMCs, obtained on the day of the yellow fever booster vaccination. The chain has TRBV20-1 and TRBJ2-1; TRBD2 aligns across 12 bases. The sequence was obtained from a man aged 25 to 40 who received the YFV17D yellow fever vaccine. CDR3 loop: CCATNPTSGRPHEQFF. The CDR3 region has the DNA TGCTGTGCTACCAATCCGACTAGCGGGAGACCCCATGAGCAGTTCTTC.